A single sample is the source of the 7 T cell receptor beta chains below, sequenced in a study of blood T cell repertoires in COVID-19 (dated by TCRdb to 2018 to 2020). Library construction relied on the immunoSEQ multiplex PCR assay. This is the immuneACCESS table as TCRdb keeps it, with only in-frame sequences that have V and J called. A part of the clones is gone; compared with another copy, unresolved V genes explain less than half, and the rest is unexplained. This sample has some 250,000 clones in its table, and more than 75% of those were observed once. Of the sample, around 0.99% falls within the top ten clones. Specimen: peripheral blood. These receptors were obtained from a woman aged 40 to 50 who had recovered from COVID-19.

This clone was observed at least ten times. This sequence joins TRBV5-6 and TRBJ2-7; D may be TRBD2 (7 bases). CDR1 and CDR2 (germline): SGHDT, YYEEEE. V lost 4 bases and J 4 bases, leaving 15 bases between the germline ends. CDR3 size: 14 residues. CDR3 DNA sequence: TGTGCCAGCAGCCCCCTGGGAGGGGGGTACGAGCAGTACTTC. Amino acid sequence: CASSPLGGGYEQYF.

Remarks on this clone: The DNA is omitted, as the CDR3 cannot be located on it reliably, and the CDR3 follows TCRdb's listing. The rearrangement links TRBV21-1 to TRBJ2-2; the DNA was not used to check the table's D call, TRBD2. TRBV21-1 is annotated as a pseudogene. The CDR3 extends over 16 residues, inclusive of both ends. This CDR3 reads CASSVGSGNHTGELFF.

The rearrangement uses TRBV7-9 and TRBJ2-2; 12 bases are shared with TRBD1. The CDR3 loop spans 18 amino acids. After removal of 5 bases from V and 4 bases from J, the junction contained 11 bases not matched to a gene. Germline-derived CDR1 and CDR2 are SEHNR and FQNEAQ (reference sequence). The CDR3: CASSATGTGGPSTGELFF. CDR3 in DNA: TGTGCCAGCAGCGCAACCGGGACAGGGGGCCCCTCCACCGGGGAGCTGTTTTTT.

The chain carries TRBV4-3 and TRBJ2-1, with 10 nucleotides matching TRBD2. The CDR3 runs 17 residues. The J segment lost 2 bases and the V segment lost 0 bases, leaving 4 bases of the junction unmatched. Germline CDR1 is LGHNA and CDR2 is YSLEER. The CDR3 DNA is TGCGCCAGCAGCCAAGATGAGCGGGAGGGGGCCTACAATGAGCAGTTCTTC. Residues: CASSQDEREGAYNEQFF.

The chain has TRBV4-3 and TRBJ2-3; TRBD1 is a possible D gene (6 bases). V was trimmed by 4 bases and J by 8 bases, leaving 16 bases between them. Germline-derived CDR1 and CDR2 are LGHNA and YSLEER. The CDR3 length is 14 residues. The DNA of the CDR3 is TGCGCCAGCAGCCCCGGACAGTTCCCCGGTACGCAGTATTTT. Amino acids: CASSPGQFPGTQYF.

V is TRBV5-1 and J is TRBJ2-1; 14 bases align to TRBD2. The germline gives CDR1 SGHRS, CDR2 YFSETQ. The CDR3 contains 18 residues. With 6 bases clipped from V and 6 bases from J, the junction kept 14 bases outside the gene matches. The CDR3 region is CASTQHPGLAGAGNEQFF. The CDR3 DNA sequence: TGCGCCAGCACCCAACATCCGGGACTAGCGGGGGCGGGCAATGAGCAGTTCTTC.

V gene TRBV5-6 combines with J gene TRBJ2-2, with 8 nucleotides matching TRBD1. The length of the CDR3 is 17 residues. The ends lost 4 bases at V and 5 bases at J; junction bases unmatched: 13. Germline V gene data show CDR1 as SGHDT and CDR2 as YYEEEE. The CDR3 loop is CASSTDPTGAGTGELFF. The CDR3 DNA sequence: TGTGCCAGCAGCACCGACCCGACAGGGGCGGGGACCGGGGAGCTGTTTTTT. The full variable domain, its missing parts supplied by reference TRBV5-6 and TRBJ2-2, is DAGVTQSPTHLIKTRGQQVTLRCSPKSGHDTVSWYQQALGQGPQFIFQYYEEEERQRGNFPDRFSGHQFPNYSSELNVNALLLGDSALYLCASSTDPTGAGTGELFFGEGSRLTVL.